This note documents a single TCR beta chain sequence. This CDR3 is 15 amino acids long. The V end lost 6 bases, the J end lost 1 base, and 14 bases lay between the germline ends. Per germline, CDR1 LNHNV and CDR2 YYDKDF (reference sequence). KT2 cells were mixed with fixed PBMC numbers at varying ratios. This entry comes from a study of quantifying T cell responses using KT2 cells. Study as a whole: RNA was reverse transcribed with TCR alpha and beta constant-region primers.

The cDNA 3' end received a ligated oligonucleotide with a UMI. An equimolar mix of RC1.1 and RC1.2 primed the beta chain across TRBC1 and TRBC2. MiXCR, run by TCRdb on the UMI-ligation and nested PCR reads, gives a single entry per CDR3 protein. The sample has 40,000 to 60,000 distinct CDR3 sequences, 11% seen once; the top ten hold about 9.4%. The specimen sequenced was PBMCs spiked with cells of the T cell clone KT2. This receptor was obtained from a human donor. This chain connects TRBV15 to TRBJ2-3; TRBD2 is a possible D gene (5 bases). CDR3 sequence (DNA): TGTGCCACCAGTTCCGATTTGCGGGGCACAGATACGCAGTATTTT. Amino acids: CATSSDLRGTDTQYF.